This T cell receptor beta chain came from a study of blood T cell repertoires in COVID-19. In the study overall: Italy, Spain and the United States were the sources of the convalescent and acute COVID-19 samples. Nucleic acid was either cDNA or gDNA, and it came from T cells, B-cell-depleted T cells, or PBMCs.

CDR1 SGHDT and CDR2 YYEEEE come from the germline V gene. This CDR3 comprises 18 residues. After removal of 0 bases from V and 2 bases from J, the junction contained 9 bases not matched to a gene. Per the authors' pipeline: Nucleated cell counts were estimated from reference gene primer amplification. Sequencing used immunoSEQ multiplex PCR; TCRdb keeps in-frame clones, though not all of them. V, J and clone size are taken as reported in that table, and D and trimming were inferred from the DNA itself. Of about 59,000 clones in the sample, more than 80% are singletons; the top ten hold roughly 15%. The chain uses TRBV5-6 and TRBJ2-7, with 12 bases lining up with TRBD2. The receptor comes from a man at least 80 years old with acute or convalescent COVID-19. The sequenced sample was peripheral blood. DNA of the CDR3: TGTGCCAGCAGCTTGGGGGGACTAGCGGGTACTCTCCCCTACGAGCAGTACTTC. The encoded protein is CASSLGGLAGTLPYEQYF.